This note documents a single T cell receptor beta chain sequence. Its antigen is still unknown. TCRdb keeps only in-frame clones here, not all; method: immunoSEQ multiplex PCR. The profile shows about 23,000 clones, 70% to 80% of them singletons. Unexposed donor CD4+ T cells date from about 2011-2018, before the COVID-19 pandemic. Isolation of CD4+ T cells took place after less than 13 days in culture. As cell numbers allowed, unexposed-donor CD4+ T cells faced SARS-CoV-2 S/N and four cold-coronavirus spikes. Cultures received half-medium IL-2 refreshes on days 3 and 7. Trimming took 4 bases from V and 5 from J, leaving 12 bases between them. Germline lookup yields CDR1 SGHRS and CDR2 YFSETQ. The length of the CDR3 is 13 residues. This sample was taken from a study of CD4 T cells in relation to SARS-CoV-2 and coronaviruses. Study-level background: Controls used an HIV-1 Nef peptide pool or no peptide. Crossreactive spike epitopes shared across donors were mapped to their HLA restriction.

This receptor was obtained from a human donor in good health. The specimen sequenced was CD4+ T cells from PBMCs, cultured in vitro. This rearrangement joins TRBV5-1 to TRBJ1-2; D remains unclear. The chain's CDR3 is CASSHRAGYGYTF. The CDR3 DNA follows: TGCGCCAGCAGCCATAGGGCGGGGTATGGCTACACCTTC.